This T cell receptor beta chain was captured in a study of cytomegalovirus exposure and HLA in healthy donors. Study outcomes and limitations: In a later analysis, DRB1 alleles had the most associated TCRs; HLA-C alleles the fewest.

PCR was performed using 60 Vbeta and 13 Jbeta primers. Sequenced by immunoSEQ multiplex PCR; TCRdb stores in-frame clones only, minus some. This table holds 200,000 to 250,000 clones, 82% found once. The CDR3 runs 12 residues. The V gene end was trimmed by 6 bases and the J gene end by 13 bases; junction bases not matched to a gene: 9. Germline V gives CDR1 LNHDA, CDR2 SQIVND (reference sequence). With respect to this clone: Its antigen remains unknown.

The chain joins TRBV19 to TRBJ1-2; the match to TRBD1 covers 9 bases. The sequence derives from a woman in her thirties or forties in good health and CMV-seronegative. Source material: PBMCs. The CDR3 spells CASRQGAGPGTF. The CDR3 DNA follows: TGTGCCAGTAGACAGGGGGCTGGACCGGGCACCTTC.